The source of this T cell receptor (beta chain) is a study of beta chain features in type 1 diabetes. Expressed TCRB transcripts were sequenced, since all the RNA that had been isolated was reverse transcribed. TCRdb's table, derived via immunoSEQ multiplex PCR, lists solely in-frame clones and lacks some. The table records some 700,000 clones, roughly an eighth of them present only once. The CDR3 has 16 amino acids. V lost 0 bases, J lost 4 bases, and 15 bases lay in between. CDR1 and CDR2 from the germline V gene are MNHEY and SVGAGI. Overall study findings and caveats: Moderate yet significant TCRB CDR3 shortening was seen in Type 1 diabetes patients in all four CD4+ subsets.

This clone was seen a few times. What it binds is not known. Every participating donor gave one draw, a heparinised blood sample averaging roughly 0.12 L. This TCR came from a young man with type 1 diabetes. The source material was naive CD4+ T cells from blood. The chain carries TRBV6-5 and TRBJ1-1; no clear D. The CDR3: CASSYSWSLRGTEAFF. CDR3 coding DNA: TGTGCCAGCAGTTACTCGTGGAGTCTCCGGGGCACTGAAGCTTTCTTT.